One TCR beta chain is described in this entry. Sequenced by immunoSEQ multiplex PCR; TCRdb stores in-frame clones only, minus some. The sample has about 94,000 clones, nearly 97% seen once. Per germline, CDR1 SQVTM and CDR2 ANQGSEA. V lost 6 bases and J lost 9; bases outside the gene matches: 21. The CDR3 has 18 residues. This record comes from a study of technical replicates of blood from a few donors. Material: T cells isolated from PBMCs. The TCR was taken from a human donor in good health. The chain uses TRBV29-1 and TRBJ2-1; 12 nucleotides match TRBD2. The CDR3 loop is CSVGPDLRGLAGRTEQFF. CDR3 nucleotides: TGCAGCGTAGGACCCGACCTCAGGGGACTAGCGGGCCGTACTGAGCAGTTCTTC.